The 15 T cell receptor beta chains below were found in one sample sequenced in a study of control samples from healthy donors and cancer patients. Here immunoSEQ multiplex PCR was the method, and the copy in TCRdb shows in-frame clones only, minus some. The sample holds about 75,000 clones; 94% are singletons and the top ten take around 6.4%. Sample: blood. Receptor source: a woman in her 40s in good health.

In the case of this clone: Other DNA sequences in the same sample also yield this CDR3. The V gene is TRBV12-3 or TRBV12-4, the J gene TRBJ2-2, with D unclear. Trimming removed 5 bases from V and 0 bases from J, with 4 bases in between. There are 13 residues in the CDR3. Here the CDR3 DNA reads TGTGCCAGCAGTCCGGCGAACACCGGGGAGCTGTTTTTT. It is translated as CASSPANTGELFF.

The chain uses TRBV2 and TRBJ2-4, with 7 bases lining up with TRBD2. Trimming took 8 bases from V and 0 from J; bases not matched to a gene: 10. Germline V gene data show CDR1 as SNHLY and CDR2 as FYNNEI. CDR3 length equals 16 residues. The CDR3 DNA reads TGTGCCAGCGTCCAATGGGGGGGGTCAGCCAAAAACATTCAGTACTTC. Translating gives CASVQWGGSAKNIQYF.

The chain employs TRBV5-5 and TRBJ1-5; perhaps TRBD1 as D (5 bases). Germline CDR1 and CDR2: SGHKS and YYEKEE (reference sequence). Trimming removed 4 bases from V and 6 bases from J, with 17 bases in between. The CDR3 totals 15 residues. DNA for the CDR3: TGTGCCAGCAGCGAAGGGGATCAATGGCTTCAGCCCCAGCATTTT. It translates to CASSEGDQWLQPQHF.

The chain employs TRBV3-1 (or the pseudogene TRBV3-2) and TRBJ2-1, with 8 bases that match TRBD1. This CDR3 has 14 amino acids. Trimming removed 1 base from V and 8 bases from J; junction bases left unmatched: 4. Germline V gives CDR1 LGHDT, CDR2 YNNKEL (reference sequence). The CDR3 nucleotides are TGTGCCAGCAGCCAAGGTTCGGACAGGGATGAGCAGTTCTTC. The encoded protein is CASSQGSDRDEQFF.

The V and J genes are TRBV30 and TRBJ1-2; 7 bases align to TRBD1. V shed 6 bases, J shed 4 bases, and the junction held 2 bases outside the gene matches. Germline values: CDR1 GTSNPN, CDR2 SVGIG (reference sequence). The CDR3 consists of 11 residues. The CDR3 loop is CACRDSYGYTF. As DNA, the CDR3 is TGTGCCTGTCGGGACAGCTATGGCTACACCTTC.

This rearrangement joins TRBV18 to TRBJ1-1, with 8 bases that match TRBD1. CDR3 length: 15 amino acids. V was clipped by 3 bases and J by 0 bases; unmatched bases: 3. Germline V gene data show CDR1 as KGHSH and CDR2 as LQKENI. The CDR3 region has the DNA TGTGCCAGCTCACCCGACAGGGGAGTGAACACTGAAGCTTTCTTT. Encoded protein: CASSPDRGVNTEAFF.

This sequence joins TRBV7-8 and TRBJ1-2; D gene ambiguous. The CDR3 has 12 amino acids. CDR1 and CDR2 (germline): SGHVS, FQNEAQ. With 1 base removed from V and 6 bases from J, the gap between germline ends came to 6 bases. CDR3 sequence reads: CASSLEHHGYTF. Written as DNA, the CDR3 is TGTGCCAGCAGCTTAGAACACCATGGCTACACCTTC.

The CDR3 DNA sequence: TGTGCCAGCAGTTTAGAGGGATCGGGTCAGCCCCAGCATTTT. It codes for CASSLEGSGQPQHF. This rearrangement joins TRBV27 to TRBJ1-5; D not resolved. Germline CDR1 and CDR2: MNHEY and SMNVEV (reference sequence). This CDR3 has 14 residues. V was cut by 2 bases and J by 6 bases, with 11 bases left in between.

The rearrangement joins TRBV10-1 to TRBJ1-2; D remains unclear. The length of the CDR3 is 12 residues. Germline loops: CDR1 WNHNN, CDR2 SYGVQD (reference sequence). The ends were cut back, 3 bases at V and 4 bases at J, with 6 bases in the middle. The CDR3: CASSEYSYGYTF. In DNA, the CDR3 is TGCGCCAGCAGTGAATACAGCTATGGCTACACCTTC.

This sequence joins TRBV27 and TRBJ1-6; 7 nucleotides line up with TRBD1. V lost 1 base, J lost 9 bases, and 12 bases stayed unmatched. Germline lookup yields CDR1 MNHEY and CDR2 SMNVEV (reference sequence). There are 17 residues in the CDR3. CDR3 bases: TGTGCCAGCAGTTTATACCCAGACAGGGTTGGGATTTCACCCCTCCACTTT. Translation: CASSLYPDRVGISPLHF.

This chain links TRBV10-3 with TRBJ2-7; D may be TRBD1 or TRBD2 (6 bases each). CDR1 ENHRY and CDR2 SYGVKD come from the germline V gene. V was cut by 8 bases and J by 2 bases, with 19 bases left in between. CDR3 size: 15 residues. The CDR3 DNA follows: TGTGCCATCTCCCTAGCGTCGGGGGCTGCCTACGAGCAGTACTTC. Amino acid sequence: CAISLASGAAYEQYF.

The chain employs TRBV10-3 and TRBJ1-3; 7 positions match TRBD1. The CDR3 is made up of 14 amino acids. The J segment lost 4 bases and the V segment lost 2 bases, leaving 2 bases of the junction unmatched. Germline loops: CDR1 ENHRY, CDR2 SYGVKD. CDR3 nucleotide sequence: TGTGCCATCAGTGAGGGACAGGTGGGAAACACCATATATTTT. Encoded protein: CAISEGQVGNTIYF.

The J gene is TRBJ2-6, the V gene TRBV6-5, with a weak D call TRBD2 (5 bases). Germline values: CDR1 MNHEY, CDR2 SVGAGI. The ends were cut back, 7 bases at V and 1 base at J, with 11 bases in the middle. This CDR3 contains 15 residues. The CDR3 spells CASTDRGSGANVLTF. In DNA, the CDR3 is TGTGCCAGCACCGATCGGGGTTCTGGGGCCAACGTCCTGACTTTC.

The chain carries TRBV19 and TRBJ2-7, with D perhaps TRBD1 or TRBD2 (5 bases each). In germline, CDR1 is LNHDA, CDR2 SQIVND (reference sequence). Between the trimmed V and J ends, which lost 10 bases and 2 bases, there was a span of 18 bases. The CDR3 covers 14 residues. The CDR3 bases are TGTGCCACCTTCGCCGAAGGGGACCCCTACGAGCAGTACTTC. It yields the protein CATFAEGDPYEQYF.

The CDR3 protein is CASSLPQGGYGYTF. As DNA, the CDR3 is TGTGCCAGCAGCTTACCGCAGGGCGGCTATGGCTACACCTTC. This chain connects TRBV7-9 to TRBJ1-2; possible D gene TRBD1, 5 bases. Trimming left V 2 bases short and J 4 bases short, with 11 bases between. The germline V gene has CDR1 SEHNR and CDR2 FQNEAQ (reference sequence). The CDR3 is 14 residues long.